A single sample gave rise to the 32 T cell receptor beta chains below, sequenced in a study of CD8+CD57+ T cells in acquired aplastic anemia. Before being chosen for sequencing, patients had shown CD8+CD57+ cell expansion by flow cytometry. Template material for TCR beta VDJ and CDR3 profiling consisted of genomic DNA. Using its own MiXCR run on the reads, TCRdb lists one record per CDR3 protein. The sample lists 150,000 or so distinct CDR3 sequences, about 45% occurring once. Source material: sorted CD4+, CD8+, or CD8+CD57+ T cells (not recorded which) from PBMCs. The origin of the receptors is a human donor with aplastic anemia.

Worth noting for this clonotype: A much larger clonotype is one base distant, so this may be a read error. The chain uses TRBV4-1 and TRBJ2-5; 9 bases map to TRBD1. This CDR3 region has 16 residues. Germline assignment: CDR1 MGHRA and CDR2 YSYEKL. The CDR3 sequence is CASSQAYGQGMETKYF. DNA for the CDR3: TGCGCCAGCAGCCAAGCCTACGGACAGGGGATGGAGACCAAGTACTTC.

The table lists this clonotype with many counts. This chain links TRBV9 with TRBJ1-5; D is unclear. Germline loops: CDR1 SGDLS, CDR2 YYNGEE. Trimming left V 2 bases short and J 1 base short, with 4 bases between. The CDR3 is made up of 13 amino acids. The DNA for the CDR3 is TGTGCCAGCAGCGTCGCCAGCAATCAGCCCCAGCATTTT. It is translated as CASSVASNQPQHF. Complete variable domain (other parts from reference TRBV9 and TRBJ1-5): DSGVTQTPKHLITATGQRVTLRCSPRSGDLSVYWYQQSLDQGLQFLIQYYNGEERAKGNILERFSAQQFPDLHSELNLSSLELGDSALYFCASSVASNQPQHFGDGTRLSIL.

At least ten counts were recorded for this clonotype. The gene calls are TRBV12-3 or TRBV12-4 and TRBJ1-2, with D uncertain. The V and J ends lost 2 bases and 4 bases respectively, with 8 bases between them. The CDR3 spans 13 residues. The CDR3 reads CASSLPRSYGYTF. The CDR3 nucleotides read TGTGCCAGCAGTTTACCCCGAAGCTATGGCTACACCTTC.

This clonotype was picked up many times. The chain carries TRBV5-1 and TRBJ1-6; D call uncertain. The germline V gene has CDR1 SGHRS and CDR2 YFSETQ. This CDR3 is built from 14 residues. Deletions cut 0 bases from V and 7 bases from J, with 8 bases between. In nucleotides, the CDR3 is TGCGCCAGCAGCTTGGATGGGGAGAATTCACCCCTCCACTTT. It encodes CASSLDGENSPLHF.

With regard to this clonotype: Given a much more abundant clone one base away, this may be a read error. The genes are TRBV2 and TRBJ2-3; D might be TRBD2 (7 bases). Trimming shortened V by 5 bases and J by 8 bases, and 17 bases separated the two germline ends. The length of the CDR3 is 14 residues. Germline V gives CDR1 SNHLY, CDR2 FYNNEI. The CDR3: CASSNSGGSGTQYF. In DNA form, the CDR3 reads TGTGCCAGCAGTAATTCGGGGGGCTCAGGTACGCAGTATTTT.

The rearrangement joins TRBV2 to TRBJ1-5, with D possibly TRBD1 on 6 matching bases. This CDR3 is built from 16 residues. Germline V gene lookup returns CDR1 SNHLY and CDR2 FYNNEI. V lost 5 bases to trimming and J lost 6 bases, with 20 bases between them. CDR3 residues: CASSPKNHRETQPQHF. The CDR3 bases are TGTGCCAGCAGTCCCAAGAACCACAGGGAAACTCAGCCCCAGCATTTT.

V and J are TRBV24-1 and TRBJ2-3; 11 nucleotides align to TRBD2. In germline, CDR1 is KGHDR, CDR2 SFDVKD. This CDR3 has 15 residues. V lost 3 bases and J lost 6; bases outside the gene matches: 4. CDR3 nucleotides: TGTGCCACCAGTGATACTAGCGGGAGTTCGGATACGCAGTATTTT. This translates into CATSDTSGSSDTQYF.

This clonotype was detected a few times. The V call is TRBV28, the J call TRBJ2-5, with D possibly being TRBD1 (6 bases). CDR1 MDHEN and CDR2 SYDVKM come from the germline V gene. Trimming pared 2 bases from V and 2 bases from J, leaving 12 bases between. The CDR3 runs to 15 residues. CDR3 sequence (DNA): TGTGCCAGCAGTTTACCGCGGACAGCTCAAGAGACCCAGTACTTC. The encoded protein is CASSLPRTAQETQYF.

The chain has TRBV11-2 and TRBJ2-7; D might be TRBD1 (6 bases). The CDR3 is 16 amino acids. In germline, CDR1 is SGHAT, CDR2 FQNNGV. V lost 4 bases to trimming and J lost 0 bases, with 16 bases between them. CDR3 nucleotides: TGTGCCAGCAGCTCACAGGGTTCTCTTTCCTCCTACGAGCAGTACTTC. Translating it yields CASSSQGSLSSYEQYF.

The chain has TRBV15 and TRBJ2-3; D unclear. The CDR3 has 15 amino acids. The germline V gene has CDR1 LNHNV and CDR2 YYDKDF (reference sequence). Trimming shortened V by 8 bases and J by 2 bases, and 17 bases separated the two germline ends. The CDR3 region has the DNA TGTGCCACCGCTAAGGAGCGCGGTGCCACAGATACGCAGTATTTT. This translates into CATAKERGATDTQYF.

The genes are TRBV5-6 and TRBJ1-1, with TRBD1 identical over 7 bases. The CDR3 consists of 13 residues. CDR1 and CDR2 from the germline V gene are SGHDT and YYEEEE. Unmatched junction bases numbered 3, after V lost 3 bases and J lost 4 bases. CDR3 loop: CASSWDSTTEAFF. The CDR3 DNA follows: TGTGCCAGCAGCTGGGACAGTACCACTGAAGCTTTCTTT.

The chain links TRBV6-2 or TRBV6-3 to TRBJ2-5; 11 nucleotides line up with TRBD2. In germline, CDR1 is MNHEY, CDR2 SVGEGT. CDR3 length equals 12 residues. With V trimmed by 2 bases and J by 11 bases, 1 base remained unmatched. Here the CDR3 reads CASSYGLAGQYF. In DNA form, the CDR3 reads TGTGCCAGCAGTTACGGACTAGCGGGTCAGTACTTC.

The V call is TRBV12-5, the J call TRBJ1-1; D is possibly TRBD1 (5 bases). CDR3 length: 13 amino acids. V shed 6 bases and J shed 12 bases, with 20 bases lying between them. Germline-derived CDR1 and CDR2 are LGHNT and FRNRAP. CDR3 sequence reads: CASGQKEGRASFF. CDR3 DNA: TGTGCTAGTGGCCAGAAGGAAGGCAGGGCATCTTTCTTT. The full variable domain, completed using reference TRBV12-5 and TRBJ1-1, is DARVTQTPRHKVTEMGQEVTMRCQPILGHNTVFWYRQTMMQGLELLAYFRNRAPLDDSGMPKDRFSAEMPDATLATLKIQPSEPRDSAVYFCASGQKEGRASFFGQGTRLTVV.

The chain recombines TRBV15 with TRBJ2-7; TRBD1 agrees at 10 bases. This CDR3 has 13 residues. The germline gives CDR1 LNHNV, CDR2 YYDKDF (reference sequence). J was trimmed by 5 bases and V by 10 bases; bases with no gene match: 8. In nucleotides, the CDR3 is TGTGCCAGCAACCTGGGACAGGGGAACGAGCAGTACTTC. It codes for CASNLGQGNEQYF.

In this sample, this clonotype turned up many times. The chain recombines TRBV20-1 with TRBJ2-1; 11 bases line up with TRBD2. Trimming removed 7 bases from V and 8 bases from J; junction bases left unmatched: 4. Germline V lookup: CDR1 DFQATT, CDR2 SNEGSKA (reference sequence). The length of the CDR3 is 12 residues. CDR3 residues: CSVAGGPDEQFF. Written as DNA, the CDR3 is TGCAGTGTAGCGGGGGGGCCGGATGAGCAGTTCTTC.

The chain carries TRBV14 and TRBJ1-4; weak D call: TRBD1 (5 bases). The CDR3 runs 15 residues. V was shortened by 0 bases and J by 4 bases, with 9 bases between the two germline ends. Germline V gene sequence: CDR1 SGHDN, CDR2 FVKESK. CDR3 bases: TGTGCCAGCAGCCAAGAACGGGGGGTTAATGAAAAACTGTTTTTT. It is translated as CASSQERGVNEKLFF.

Written as DNA, the CDR3 is TGTGCCAGTAGTCTTGGGGAGCAGCCCCAGCATTTT. Translated: CASSLGEQPQHF. The rearrangement links TRBV19 to TRBJ1-5; no definite D call. This CDR3 contains 12 residues. CDR1 and CDR2 from the germline V gene are LNHDA and SQIVND (reference sequence). Trimming pared 5 bases from V and 7 bases from J, leaving 9 bases between.

This clonotype was detected many times. CDR3 protein: CASSSGGQKPDNEQFF. CDR3 nucleotides: TGTGCCAGCAGCTCAGGAGGCCAAAAGCCCGATAATGAGCAGTTCTTC. The chain uses TRBV7-3 and TRBJ2-1; possible D gene TRBD2, 5 bases. This CDR3 has 16 residues. Germline CDR1 SGHTA, CDR2 FQGTGA. The V gene lost 4 bases and the J gene lost 7 bases, with 20 bases spanning the gap.

This clonotype was seen more than once but under ten times. The chain carries TRBV12-5 and TRBJ2-3; TRBD1 agrees at 7 bases. The ends lost 5 bases at V and 5 bases at J; junction bases unmatched: 10. The CDR3 loop spans 15 amino acids. Per the germline V gene, CDR1 is LGHNT and CDR2 is FRNRAP. CDR3 in DNA: TGTGCTAGTGGTGCCTACCGGAGACAGGGAGATACGCAGTATTTT. Translated, it gives CASGAYRRQGDTQYF.

This clonotype was seen many times. This chain uses TRBV12-3 or TRBV12-4 with TRBJ1-1; tentatively, D is TRBD1 (5 bases). Trimming stripped 6 bases from V and 3 bases from J, with 14 bases between. The CDR3 has 14 residues. CDR3 in amino acids: CASSLRAGYTEAFF. The CDR3 DNA follows: TGTGCCAGCAGCCTGCGGGCAGGGTACACTGAAGCTTTCTTT.

V gene TRBV6-2 or TRBV6-3 combines with J gene TRBJ2-7; the D gene is possibly TRBD1 (5 bases). The CDR3 extends over 15 amino acids. Germline assignment: CDR1 MNHEY and CDR2 SVGEGT. V lost 4 bases, J lost 3 bases, and 16 bases lay in between. Here the CDR3 reads CASSSPARVFYEQYF. DNA for the CDR3: TGTGCCAGCAGTTCCCCCGCCAGGGTATTCTACGAGCAGTACTTC.

The J gene is TRBJ1-1, the V gene TRBV4-1, with D possibly matching TRBD1 (5 bases). The CDR3 has 17 amino acids. Germline V CDR1 and CDR2: MGHRA, YSYEKL. Trimming took 0 bases from V and 7 from J, leaving 21 bases between them. The CDR3: CASSQEFSGAQQREAFF. The CDR3 DNA reads as TGCGCCAGCAGCCAAGAATTTTCCGGGGCCCAGCAACGTGAAGCTTTCTTT.

Concerning this clonotype itself: One end of the junction fails to match germline, which may point to a read error. The CDR3 coding sequence is TGTGCCAGCAGTGAATGGCGGGTACTAGGTTCACCCCTCCACTTC. Protein product: CASSEWRVLGSPLHF. The chain joins TRBV25-1 to TRBJ1-6, with D hard to call. There are 15 residues in the CDR3. Germline CDR1 reads MGHDK; CDR2 reads SYGVNS.

This chain's CDR3 is CSAVGMVGRAGYEQYF. In DNA, the CDR3 is TGCAGCGCCGTGGGGATGGTCGGGAGGGCCGGGTACGAGCAGTACTTC. The chain links TRBV29-1 to TRBJ2-7, with 8 bases identical to TRBD2. In germline, CDR1 is SQVTM, CDR2 ANQGSEA. J gave up 4 bases and V 7 bases, and 18 bases lay outside the gene matches. This CDR3 comprises 16 residues.

This chain joins TRBV20-1 and TRBJ2-7; 7 nucleotides align to TRBD1. This CDR3 is built from 13 residues. J gave up 0 bases and V 8 bases, and 7 bases lay outside the gene matches. Germline CDR1 reads DFQATT; CDR2 reads SNEGSKA (reference sequence). The DNA for the CDR3 is TGCAGTACTCCTAACAGGGGCTCCTACGAGCAGTACTTC. Its translation is CSTPNRGSYEQYF.

With regard to this clonotype: It may be a read error: a sequence one base away is much more abundant. The CDR3 DNA reads as TGTGCCAGCACTTTGGGGACAGCGCTCCTAAGCTATGGCTACATCTTC. Amino acids: CASTLGTALLSYGYIF. The V and J genes are TRBV11-2 and TRBJ1-2, with 7 bases aligning to TRBD1. Germline CDR1 SGHAT, CDR2 FQNNGV. There are 16 residues in the CDR3.

This clonotype appeared a few times. The rearrangement joins TRBV25-1 to TRBJ2-1; 7 bases align to TRBD2. The germline CDR1 and CDR2 sequences are MGHDK and SYGVNS. CDR3 length equals 16 residues. V lost 2 bases to trimming and J lost 3 bases; unmatched junction nucleotides: 7. CDR3 in amino acids: CASSETREGFYNEQFF. The CDR3 DNA reads TGTGCCAGCAGTGAAACAAGGGAGGGGTTCTACAATGAGCAGTTCTTC.

This clonotype was found many times. The V and J genes are TRBV5-1 and TRBJ2-6; 9 nucleotides align to TRBD1. V was pared by 5 bases and J by 4 bases, with 10 bases of the junction left unmatched. Germline V gene sequence: CDR1 SGHRS, CDR2 YFSETQ. The length of the CDR3 is 17 residues. The DNA of the CDR3 is TGCGCCAGCAGGTCTGGACAGGGGTCTTACGGGGCCAACGTCCTGACTTTC. Its protein is CASRSGQGSYGANVLTF.

This clonotype was detected once. The chain employs TRBV11-2 and TRBJ1-2; 7 positions agree with TRBD1. The CDR3 spans 16 residues. Looked up from germline, CDR1 is SGHAT and CDR2 is FQNNGV. The junction had 15 bases not matched to a gene; V was cut back by 5 bases and J by 6 bases. The CDR3 DNA reads TGTGCCAGCAGCCGAACCCGCCAGGGGGTTAGAGATGGCTACACCTTC. Protein product: CASSRTRQGVRDGYTF.

The table lists this clonotype with a few counts. The rearrangement uses TRBV7-8 and TRBJ2-7; possible D gene TRBD1, 7 bases. CDR1 SGHVS and CDR2 FQNEAQ come from the germline V gene. V dropped 1 base and J dropped 7 bases, with 17 bases sitting between them. The CDR3 covers 15 residues. The CDR3 here is CASSLGDRGTDEQYF. DNA of the CDR3: TGTGCCAGCAGCTTAGGGGATCGGGGGACAGATGAGCAGTACTTC.

About this clonotype itself: The final CDR3 position lacks the conserved phenylalanine or tryptophan, pointing to a likely read error. The CDR3 loop is CASSVGGTNSPLHS. The DNA for the CDR3 is TGTGCCAGCAGCGTAGGAGGGACTAATTCACCCCTCCACTCT. The chain employs TRBV9 and TRBJ1-6, with TRBD1 as a possible D gene (5 bases). This CDR3 contains 14 residues. In germline, CDR1 is SGDLS, CDR2 YYNGEE. The ends were cut back, 0 bases at V and 6 bases at J, with 7 bases in the middle.

This chain links TRBV29-1 with TRBJ2-5, with 10 bases matching TRBD2. From germline, CDR1 is SQVTM and CDR2 ANQGSEA. V was pared by 6 bases and J by 2 bases, with 9 bases of the junction left unmatched. This CDR3 is built from 15 residues. The CDR3, as DNA: TGCAGCGTGATCCTAGCGGGGGTTTCACAAGAGACCCAGTACTTC. Protein: CSVILAGVSQETQYF.